This T cell receptor (beta chain) appears in the sequencing data of a study of shared clonotypes between healthy human individuals (dated by TCRdb to about 2020). For the study in its entirety: The cohort included three men and a couple of women between 18 and 49 years of age. Between about 0.85 and 9.5 billion PBMCs per donor were obtained by leukapheresis. The study deeply sequenced blood TCR repertoires of several healthy adults to estimate repertoire size and the extent of clonotype sharing between individuals. To increase sequencing depth and limit assay-specific biases, TCR repertoire library preparation and sequencing were carried out by different laboratories using diverse techniques. For each donor, CD4 naive and CD4 memory were each run on three plates, CD8 naive on two plates, and CD8 memory on one plate.

CDR1 and CDR2, looked up from the germline V gene, are SGHRS and YFSETQ. V loses 4 bases, J loses 2 bases, and the germline ends lie 17 bases apart. The CDR3 sequence holds 16 residues, the cysteine and phenylalanine included. The retained sequence is limited to the CDR3, 48 bases, with the frame set at the first base. Healthy HIV-negative adults with no recently reported acute infections or vaccinations were included as donors. All donors were Caucasian adults living in Nashville, Tennessee, USA. CD8 memory samples were composed of magnetically selected CD45RO+ cells combined with CCR7-negative CD45RA+ effector memory (TemRA) cells. Blood was collected by leukapheresis, and PBMCs were isolated by Ficoll-Histopaque density gradient centrifugation and then cryopreserved in liquid nitrogen vapor phase. Purity and quantity of every magnetically sorted T cell population were checked by analytical flow cytometry. From each sorted fraction, genomic DNA was isolated and quantified by UV absorbance on a Nanodrop 2000c.

Overall study outcomes, separate from this receptor: Naive subsets generally had larger estimated clonotype richness than memory subsets. Across four donors, 5% to 6% of naive CD4, around 3.5% of naive CD8, 2.3% of memory CD4, and under 0.45% of memory CD8 clonotypes were shared. Sampling was restricted to blood, and TCR repertoires in tissues likely differ from the TCR repertoires found in blood. Based on pairwise subsampling, the degree of clonotype sharing among donors was expected to be affected by sequencing depth. Clonotypes shared by all four sorted-subset donors showed higher generation probabilities than non-shared clonotypes. The genetic and exposure-history diversity represented was limited by the small number of donors. Rarefaction of sorted-subset datasets indicated incomplete sequencing despite the large sequencing depth.

TCR CDR3 regions were amplified from genomic DNA by multiplex PCR using the deep immunoSEQ assay. Genomic DNA extracted from each cell subset was distributed evenly over all wells of several immunoSEQ 96-well plates, and each plate served as one replicate. For sorted subsets, roughly 190 ng of genomic DNA, equivalent to 30,000 or so T cell genomes, went into each replicate PCR. Purified libraries were measured with a Qubit 3.0 fluorometer, size-checked on a Bioanalyzer 2100, and measured again with the KAPA Library Quantification kit. Every immunoSEQ 96-well plate was sequenced on a dedicated single-read 150-cycle Illumina NextSeq 550 flow cell. Per the authors' processing: Because only junctional sequences without quality scores were contained in the immunoSEQ output, filtering matching that applied to full-length reads could not be performed. To assign V/J genes and CDR3, sequences were annotated using PyIR, a Python wrapper for IgBLAST v1.9, with IMGT germline references. Reads were removed for weak V/J assignments (E-value above 1e-6), missing CDR3, stop codons, out-of-frame junctions, or ambiguous translated residues. V3J clonotypes were defined as sequences sharing an identical inferred V gene, J gene, and CDR3 amino acid sequence. Percentage overlap between repertoires was computed as shared unique clonotypes divided by the size of the smaller repertoire. Three approaches were used to assess repertoire richness: RTK rarefaction, the Chao1 estimator, and Recon v2.1 estimates of unobserved clonotypes. For all TCRbeta clonotypes obtained by the gDNA method from a few donors, generation probabilities were computed with OLGA. TCRdb limited this immuneACCESS table to in-frame rearrangements with V and J called. A share of clones is missing; checked studies link under half to unresolved V genes, and the rest is unexplained. V and J calls and clone size are copied from that table; D and trimming were computed from the DNA. The sample profile shows around 690,000 clones; less than 95% of them were found once. The ten largest clonotypes hold 30% to 40% of the sample.

On this clone itself: This clone's antigen is unknown. Per-base qualities were not stored, and no clone one base away is much larger.

The sequenced sample was memory CD8+ T cells from PBMCs. Per the publication, the cell subset or site label means: CD45RO+ cells pooled with CCR7-negative TemRA cells. This chain is built from TRBV5-1 and TRBJ2-3; the D call is possibly TRBD1 or TRBD2, each sharing 5 bases. The TCR comes from a man between 18 and 35 years old in good health. Some clones in this sample may be carry-over from other donors' samples. The DNA reads TGCGCCAGCAGCGGGGGTTGGCTAGCACTCACAGATACGCAGTATTTT. This sequence encodes CASSGGWLALTDTQYF. With all but the CDR3 taken from the reference TRBV5-1 and TRBJ2-3 genes, the full variable domain is: KAGVTQTPRYLIKTRGQQVTLSCSPISGHRSVSWYQQTPGQGLQFLFEYFSETQRNKGNFPGRFSGRQFSNSRSEMNVSTLELGDSALYLCASSGGWLALTDTQYFGPGTRLTVL.